The T cell receptor beta chain under discussion was sequenced for a study of T cells after yellow fever vaccination. The CDR3 length is 14 residues. With 4 bases removed from V and 4 bases from J, the gap between germline ends came to 13 bases. Germline-derived CDR1 and CDR2 are SGHRS and YFSETQ. Findings of the study overall: A limited proportion of clonotypes was detected within both the CD4 and CD8 compartments. Subsequent booster samples again held most clones from primary vaccination (96% CD4, 88% CD8). Any FACS-sorted repertoire could hold abundant clonotypes that contaminate it from the bulk population.

Ten or more counts support this clonotype. Its antigen is as yet unknown. The TCR cDNA carried a universal primer site and UMIs from 5'RACE template switching. TCRdb reprocessed the 5' RACE reads via MiXCR and lists one record per CDR3 protein. Of about 230,000 distinct CDR3 sequences listed, over 6.5% are singletons. The TCR was taken from a man younger than 45 who received the YFV17D yellow fever vaccine. The V call is TRBV5-1, the J call TRBJ2-3; D could derive from TRBD1 or TRBD2 (5 bases each). This material consisted of CD4+ T cells sorted from PBMCs, taken on the day of the yellow fever booster vaccination. CDR3 in DNA: TGCGCCAGCAGCATAGACGGGACGGCAGATACGCAGTATTTT. It specifies CASSIDGTADTQYF. Full variable domain (outside the CDR3, taken from reference TRBV5-1 and TRBJ2-3): KAGVTQTPRYLIKTRGQQVTLSCSPISGHRSVSWYQQTPGQGLQFLFEYFSETQRNKGNFPGRFSGRQFSNSRSEMNVSTLELGDSALYLCASSIDGTADTQYFGPGTRLTVL.